This TCR beta chain was captured in a study of blood T cells in healthy people across ages. Then a second PCR, running roughly 7 to 11 cycles, was carried out with a sample-barcoded 5' primer and a J-beta primer mix. Every sample gave at least 3 million paired-end reads containing CDR3. TCRdb processed the 5' RACE reads anew with MiXCR; each CDR3 protein has one entry. This table has about 1,500,000 distinct CDR3 sequences, roughly 27% appearing once. Study-wide results and limits: A strong correlation was seen between TCR beta diversity and naive T cell percentage. Not knowing donor CMV status may have confounded expanded clonotype changes.

Total RNA extraction produced at least 6 micrograms (per sample) for the study. From germline, CDR1 is DFQATT and CDR2 SNEGSKA (reference sequence). This CDR3 spans 11 amino acids. V was cut by 3 bases and J by 10 bases, with 10 bases left in between. With respect to this clonotype: The antigen is undetermined.

V and J are TRBV20-1 and TRBJ2-1, with a possible D match to TRBD2 (5 bases). Sequencing was done on a sample of blood. The sequence was obtained from a woman aged 25 to 39 in good health. CDR3 coding DNA: TGCAGTGCTAGTTTTGGCGGGGAGCAGTTCTTC. Translating it yields CSASFGGEQFF.